In its sample, the clone carrying this T cell receptor (beta chain) was seen a few times. TCRdb fed the 5' RACE reads into MiXCR, producing one record per CDR3 protein. The table includes under 250,000 distinct CDR3 sequences, around 25% detected once. Germline V lookup: CDR1 SQVTM, CDR2 ANQGSEA. This CDR3 region has 15 residues. The germline V and J ends were trimmed by 7 bases and 0 bases, with 18 bases remaining between them. The data are from a study of T-cell memory formation after mild COVID-19. The clonotype originates from an adult woman who had mild COVID-19 (a few samples of this study predate the infection). Cell type and time point are not known. Sequences were obtained from PBMCs or a T cell subset sorted from them (not recorded which). The V call is TRBV29-1, the J call TRBJ1-1; D remains ambiguous. CDR3 DNA sequence: TGCAGCGCCATCAAGCCCCCGGCGCTGAACACTGAAGCTTTCTTT. Its protein product is CSAIKPPALNTEAFF.